Shown below are 29 T cell receptor beta chains from a single sample sequenced in a study of T cells in Graves' hyperthyroidism and ophthalmopathy. Amplified TCR beta CDR3 regions derived from RNA transcripts. TCR CDR3 underwent first-round RT-PCR with the HTBI primer set. Via MiXCR, TCRdb re-called the multiplex PCR reads, giving one row per CDR3 protein. The sample contains roughly 380,000 distinct CDR3 sequences, roughly 15% of which appear only once. What was sequenced was blood. These TCRs come from a woman younger than 30 with Graves' hyperthyroidism.

This clonotype was counted many times. The rearrangement joins TRBV4-1 to TRBJ2-5; D uncertain. Trimming pared 1 base from V and 1 base from J, leaving 7 bases between. The CDR3 covers 14 residues. Germline V CDR1 and CDR2: MGHRA, YSYEKL. The CDR3 here is CASSQGHSQETQYF. The CDR3 DNA is TGCGCCAGCAGCCAAGGTCACAGCCAAGAGACCCAGTACTTC.

This clonotype was detected many times. The gene calls are TRBV3-1 and TRBJ1-1; TRBD1 matches at 7 bases. The CDR3 has 14 amino acids. CDR1 and CDR2 (germline): LGHDT, YNNKEL (reference sequence). Trimming at V came to 5 bases and at J to 4 bases, leaving 7 bases not matched to a gene. The CDR3 DNA sequence: TGTGCCAGCAGCTCCTCGACAGGGTTCACTGAAGCTTTCTTT. Translating gives CASSSSTGFTEAFF. Supplemented by reference TRBV3-1 and TRBJ1-1, the full variable domain reads DTAVSQTPKYLVTQMGNDKSIKCEQNLGHDTMYWYKQDSKKFLKIMFSYNNKELIINETVPNRFSPKSPDKAHLNLHINSLELGDSAVYFCASSSSTGFTEAFFGQGTRLTVV.

This clonotype came up many times. The chain carries TRBV3-1 and TRBJ2-5; D not resolved. V lost 1 base, J lost 1 base, and 10 bases lay in between. Germline assignment: CDR1 LGHDT and CDR2 YNNKEL (reference sequence). This CDR3 spans 15 amino acids. In DNA form, the CDR3 reads TGTGCCAGCAGCCAAGGGAACGGCCCCCAAGAGACCCAGTACTTC. Its translation: CASSQGNGPQETQYF.

This clonotype occurred many times. The chain carries TRBV28 and TRBJ1-1; D call uncertain. V was trimmed by 4 bases and J by 1 base, leaving 7 bases between them. Germline V gives CDR1 MDHEN, CDR2 SYDVKM. This CDR3 has 13 residues. The CDR3 DNA reads as TGTGCCAGCAGTTATCCAGGGAACACTGAAGCTTTCTTT. This translates into CASSYPGNTEAFF.

The sample holds a few counts of this clonotype. The V gene is TRBV4-1, the J gene TRBJ2-7; TRBD1 might be the D (6 bases). From germline, CDR1 is MGHRA and CDR2 YSYEKL. V shed 1 base and J shed 7 bases, with 17 bases lying between them. The CDR3 is made up of 15 amino acids. DNA for the CDR3: TGCGCCAGCAGCCAAGTTGTACAGGGTTCGTGGGAGCAGTACTTC. Protein sequence: CASSQVVQGSWEQYF.

This clonotype has only one observation. The rearrangement joins TRBV28 to TRBJ1-5; no definite D call. This CDR3 spans 17 amino acids. Trimming cost V 0 bases and J 1 base, with 13 bases left between them. Germline values: CDR1 MDHEN, CDR2 SYDVKM. The CDR3 reads CASSLWGGAGSNQPQHF. Written as DNA, the CDR3 is TGTGCCAGCAGTTTATGGGGCGGTGCTGGCAGCAATCAGCCCCAGCATTTT.

In its sample, this clonotype was seen many times. V is TRBV7-2 and J is TRBJ1-2, with D unresolved. The CDR3 extends over 15 amino acids. The germline gives CDR1 SGHTA, CDR2 FQGNSA. The V end lost 1 base, the J end lost 4 bases, and 13 bases lay between the germline ends. DNA for the CDR3: TGTGCCAGCAGCTTAGAAGCCAGGTCTCTCTATGGCTACACCTTC. Protein sequence: CASSLEARSLYGYTF.

This clonotype has at least ten counts. V and J are TRBV5-1 and TRBJ2-3; D is possibly TRBD1 (5 bases). The CDR3 has 16 residues. Trimming left V 0 bases short and J 1 base short, with 12 bases between. Germline CDR1 is SGHRS and CDR2 is YFSETQ. Here the CDR3 DNA reads TGCGCCAGCAGCTTGGCCGTAGGGGTCGGCACAGATACGCAGTATTTT. It codes for CASSLAVGVGTDTQYF.

The gene calls are TRBV18 and TRBJ2-3; unclear D gene. The CDR3 runs 15 residues. Germline lookup yields CDR1 KGHSH and CDR2 LQKENI. V dropped 3 bases and J dropped 3 bases, with 13 bases sitting between them. DNA for the CDR3: TGTGCCAGCTCACCCTCCGTAGTGGTAACAGATACGCAGTATTTT. It is translated as CASSPSVVVTDTQYF. Looking up the rest from reference TRBV18 and TRBJ2-3 gives the full variable domain: NAGVMQNPRHLVRRRGQEARLRCSPMKGHSHVYWYRQLPEEGLKFMVYLQKENIIDESGMPKERFSAEFPKEGPSILRIQQVVRGDSAAYFCASSPSVVVTDTQYFGPGTRLTVL.

A remark on this clonotype: A much bigger clone sits one base away, suggesting this may be a read error. The J gene is TRBJ1-1, the V gene TRBV5-4, with 7 nucleotides matching TRBD1. This CDR3 is 14 amino acids long. Germline-derived CDR1 and CDR2 are SGHNT and YYREEE (reference sequence). The CDR3 region has the DNA TGTGCCAGCAGGTTGGTAGGGGGCGCGAATGAAGCTTTCTTT. It yields the protein CASRLVGGANEAFF.

This clonotype was found many times. The chain employs TRBV20-1 and TRBJ1-5; TRBD1 might be the D (5 bases). V was pared by 0 bases and J by 2 bases, with 20 bases between. The CDR3 extends over 18 amino acids. The germline V gene has CDR1 DFQATT and CDR2 SNEGSKA (reference sequence). The CDR3 DNA reads TGCAGTGCTAGAGATCTATACAGGAGGGAATACGGCAATCAGCCCCAGCATTTT. It yields the protein CSARDLYRREYGNQPQHF.

This clonotype turned up a few times. The V gene is TRBV19, the J gene TRBJ1-5; no clear D gene. CDR1 LNHDA and CDR2 SQIVND come from the germline V gene (reference sequence). The CDR3 spans 14 residues. V was cut by 1 base and J by 1 base, with 5 bases left in between. The CDR3 DNA reads as TGTGCCAGTAGTATAGCACGGAGCAATCAGCCCCAGCATTTT. Protein: CASSIARSNQPQHF.

Many counts were recorded for this clonotype. The CDR3 region is CASSPEGLAGVDEQFF. The CDR3 DNA follows: TGTGCCAGCAGCCCTGAGGGACTAGCGGGAGTAGACGAGCAGTTCTTC. J is TRBJ2-1 and V is TRBV7-2; 14 bases match TRBD2. V was pared by 5 bases and J by 10 bases, with 10 bases of the junction left unmatched. The germline CDR1 and CDR2 sequences are SGHTA and FQGNSA. The CDR3 covers 16 residues. Variable domain in full (rest from reference TRBV7-2 and TRBJ2-1): GAGVSQSPSNKVTEKGKDVELRCDPISGHTALYWYRQSLGQGLEFLIYFQGNSAPDKSGLPSDRFSAERTGGSVSTLTIQRTQQEDSAVYLCASSPEGLAGVDEQFFGPGTRLTVL.

The rearrangement uses TRBV6-7 and TRBJ1-5; the match to TRBD1 covers 8 bases. TRBV6-7 is treated as an ORF (open reading frame) with a function not yet certain. Losses at the gene ends were 6 bases for V and 3 bases for J; bases not matched to a gene: 4. This CDR3 contains 14 residues. The CDR3 loop is CASRGTGYNQPQHF. The CDR3 coding sequence is TGTGCCAGCAGGGGGACAGGCTACAATCAGCCCCAGCATTTT.

This clonotype was counted many times. V gene TRBV20-1 combines with J gene TRBJ2-1; 9 positions match TRBD2. Germline values: CDR1 DFQATT, CDR2 SNEGSKA (reference sequence). CDR3 length: 13 amino acids. V dropped 6 bases and J dropped 8; count of bases not matched to a gene: 8. The CDR3 sequence: CSAVLAGTDEQFF. DNA for the CDR3: TGCAGTGCCGTACTAGCGGGCACCGATGAGCAGTTCTTC.

The chain employs TRBV12-3 or TRBV12-4 and TRBJ1-3; D call uncertain. The V and J ends lost 2 bases and 0 bases respectively, with 8 bases between them. This CDR3 has 15 residues. In DNA form, the CDR3 reads TGTGCCAGCAGTTTACAGGCCGTCTCTGGAAACACCATATATTTT. Translation gives CASSLQAVSGNTIYF.

V and J are TRBV9 and TRBJ2-3; the D gene is possibly TRBD2 (5 bases). Per germline, CDR1 SGDLS and CDR2 YYNGEE. V dropped 0 bases and J dropped 3 bases, with 14 bases sitting between them. This CDR3 has 16 amino acids. The CDR3 nucleotides are TGTGCCAGCAGCGTAGACGTGGGTCTAGCAACAGATACGCAGTATTTT. It yields the protein CASSVDVGLATDTQYF.

This clonotype was detected only a few times. The chain couples TRBV10-3 to TRBJ1-2; D may be TRBD1 (5 bases). The ends were cut back, 4 bases at V and 3 bases at J, with 27 bases in the middle. The length of the CDR3 is 19 residues. Germline loops: CDR1 ENHRY, CDR2 SYGVKD. This CDR3 is CAISAPPLGQTRLDYGYTF. CDR3 bases: TGTGCCATCAGTGCCCCACCACTGGGGCAGACCCGGCTGGACTATGGCTACACCTTC.

This clonotype appeared many times. V is TRBV7-2 and J is TRBJ2-7; no reliable D call. Germline V gene lookup returns CDR1 SGHTA and CDR2 FQGNSA. The CDR3 covers 15 residues. The V end lost 3 bases, the J end lost 4 bases, and 16 bases lay between the germline ends. CDR3 protein: CASSLVAETSYEQYF. Here the CDR3 DNA reads TGTGCCAGCAGCTTGGTGGCGGAGACATCGTACGAGCAGTACTTC.

This clonotype occurred a few times. V and J are TRBV6-6 and TRBJ2-7; D remains ambiguous. V was pared by 2 bases and J by 6 bases, with 17 bases between. Germline CDR1 and CDR2: MNHNY and SVGAGI (reference sequence). The CDR3 contains 15 residues. The CDR3 region has the DNA TGTGCCAGCAGTTACGCCGGCGATACCGGGCGCGAGCAGTACTTC. It translates to CASSYAGDTGREQYF.

This clonotype was seen repeatedly, ten times or more. The V call is TRBV7-6, the J call TRBJ2-7; D may be TRBD2 (6 bases). CDR1 is SGHVS and CDR2 is FNYEAQ in the germline V gene. Trimming cost V 6 bases and J 2 bases, with 17 bases left between them. This CDR3 contains 15 residues. CDR3 nucleotides: TGTGCCAGCAGTGATCAGCCGGGGGTCACCTACGAGCAGTACTTC. This encodes CASSDQPGVTYEQYF.

The CDR3, as DNA: TGTGCCAGCAGCTTAGGAACAGGGATGAACACTGAAGCTTTCTTT. Protein: CASSLGTGMNTEAFF. The chain recombines TRBV7-6 with TRBJ1-1, with D perhaps matching TRBD1 (6 bases). The CDR3 has 15 amino acids. V dropped 1 base and J dropped 0 bases, with 9 bases sitting between them. Germline V lookup: CDR1 SGHVS, CDR2 FNYEAQ. Drawing the rest from reference TRBV7-6 and TRBJ1-1, the complete variable domain is GAGVSQSPRYKVTKRGQDVALRCDPISGHVSLYWYRQALGQGPEFLTYFNYEAQQDKSGLPNDRFSAERPEGSISTLTIQRTEQRDSAMYRCASSLGTGMNTEAFFGQGTRLTVV.

The table lists this clonotype with a few counts. The chain has TRBV12-3 or TRBV12-4 and TRBJ2-7; D gene ambiguous. V shed 3 bases and J shed 3 bases, with 12 bases lying between them. The CDR3 has 14 residues. The DNA of the CDR3 is TGTGCCAGCAGTTTTAGCAGTCGGAACTACGAGCAGTACTTC. Its protein product is CASSFSSRNYEQYF.

In regard to this clonotype: This clone may be a read error of a much larger clone one base away. This chain links TRBV18 with TRBJ1-1; 7 bases agree with TRBD1. Germline trimming cut 4 bases from V and 0 bases from J; bases unmatched to any gene: 11. The CDR3 has 17 residues. Germline CDR1 reads KGHSH; CDR2 reads LQKENI. CDR3 sequence (DNA): TGTGCCAGCTCACATCCCAGGGGGTCGGACTTGAACACTGAAGCTTTCTTT. It translates to CASSHPRGSDLNTEAFF.

This clonotype was detected only a few times. The chain uses TRBV3-1 and TRBJ1-4; D gene uncertain. Deletions cut 4 bases from V and 4 bases from J, with 7 bases between. Germline V gives CDR1 LGHDT, CDR2 YNNKEL (reference sequence). The CDR3 contains 13 residues. The CDR3 here is CASSPAGNEKLFF. The CDR3 DNA follows: TGTGCCAGCAGCCCCGCGGGTAATGAAAAACTGTTTTTT.

This clonotype was seen ten or more times. The chain recombines TRBV11-3 with TRBJ2-7; D gene ambiguous. CDR1 is SGHNT, CDR2 YENEEA, per germline. The CDR3 contains 14 residues. With 1 base removed from V and 2 bases from J, the gap between germline ends came to 9 bases. CDR3 in DNA: TGTGCCAGCAGCTTAGGTCCATCCGCCTACGAGCAGTACTTC. Encoded protein: CASSLGPSAYEQYF.

This clonotype was seen many times. The chain has TRBV28 and TRBJ2-1, with unresolved D. The CDR3 runs 16 residues. Germline-derived CDR1 and CDR2 are MDHEN and SYDVKM. Trimming took off 3 bases at V and 6 bases at J, with 18 bases between the two ends. The CDR3 region is CASSLVPRFGTNEQFF. The CDR3 DNA is TGTGCCAGCAGTTTGGTTCCCCGTTTTGGAACCAATGAGCAGTTCTTC.

This clonotype was found many times. V gene TRBV11-2 combines with J gene TRBJ2-7; 9 bases agree with TRBD2. CDR1 and CDR2 from the germline V gene are SGHAT and FQNNGV. The CDR3 has 15 amino acids. Trimming at V came to 2 bases and at J to 4 bases, leaving 6 bases not matched to a gene. As DNA, the CDR3 is TGTGCCAGCAGCTTACTCGGCGGGAGGGGTTACGAGCAGTACTTC. Translating it yields CASSLLGGRGYEQYF.

This clonotype has at least ten counts. This sequence joins TRBV5-5 and TRBJ2-1; no firm D call. The germline V and J ends were trimmed by 0 bases and 8 bases, with 6 bases remaining between them. The CDR3 extends over 12 amino acids. Germline values: CDR1 SGHKS, CDR2 YYEKEE (reference sequence). Written as DNA, the CDR3 is TGTGCCAGCAGCTTGGGGGTGGATGAGCAGTTCTTC. Protein: CASSLGVDEQFF. The full variable domain, with the rest looked up from reference TRBV5-5 and TRBJ2-1, is DAGVTQSPTHLIKTRGQQVTLRCSPISGHKSVSWYQQVLGQGPQFIFQYYEKEERGRGNFPDRFSARQFPNYSSELNVNALLLGDSALYLCASSLGVDEQFFGPGTRLTVL.